This T cell receptor beta chain appears in the sequencing data of a study of cytomegalovirus exposure and HLA in healthy donors. The study, taken as a whole, reports: CMV serostatus was the sole immune exposure data available.

Between the trimmed V and J ends, which lost 1 base and 3 bases, there was a span of 14 bases. Germline-derived CDR1 and CDR2 are SGHRS and YFSETQ. The length of the CDR3 is 15 residues. PCR amplification relied on 60 Vbeta primers (plus 13 Jbeta primers). TCRdb's table, derived via immunoSEQ multiplex PCR, lists solely in-frame clones and lacks some. The sample has under 200,000 clones; roughly four fifths are singletons. Comment on this clone: The antigen is undetermined.

The genes are TRBV5-1 and TRBJ2-7; the D gene is possibly TRBD2 (5 bases). The sequencing input was PBMCs. This clonotype was sampled from a woman aged 18-30 years in good health and CMV-seronegative. The CDR3 coding sequence is TGCGCCAGCAGCTTGACCCCCGGGGAAAACTACGAGCAGTACTTC. Its translation is CASSLTPGENYEQYF.